The 17 T cell receptor beta chains reported below all come from one sample, sequenced in a study of blood T cell repertoires in COVID-19. Produced via immunoSEQ multiplex PCR; TCRdb's table is partial and in-frame only. The sample includes almost 50,000 clones, 65% to 85% of them seen just once. Input material: peripheral blood. These receptors originate from a man between 50 and 59 years old with acute or convalescent COVID-19.

The CDR3 loop reads CASSLAVKGKEETQYF. The CDR3 DNA follows: TGTGCCAGCAGCTTAGCGGTCAAGGGGAAAGAAGAGACCCAGTACTTC. This chain links TRBV11-2 with TRBJ2-5, with TRBD1 as a possible D gene (5 bases). The V gene's germline CDR1 is SGHAT and CDR2 FQNNGV. Trimming removed 1 base from V and 3 bases from J, with 15 bases in between. CDR3 length: 16 residues.

CDR3: CASSLGGGDSYEQYF. The CDR3 DNA sequence: TGTGCCAGCAGCTTAGGTGGGGGCGACTCCTACGAGCAGTACTTC. V usage is TRBV11-3 and J usage is TRBJ2-7; D is possibly TRBD1 (6 bases). Germline V gene sequence: CDR1 SGHNT, CDR2 YENEEA. This CDR3 is 15 amino acids long. V was trimmed by 1 base and J by 0 bases, leaving 10 bases between them.

The rearrangement joins TRBV4-1 to TRBJ1-1; no firm D call. The germline gives CDR1 MGHRA, CDR2 YSYEKL. The ends were cut back, 5 bases at V and 1 base at J, with 8 bases in the middle. This CDR3 comprises 13 residues. DNA of the CDR3: TGCGCCAGCAGCTATACGGGGAACACTGAAGCTTTCTTT. Its translation: CASSYTGNTEAFF.

The chain carries TRBV7-6 and TRBJ2-1; 15 positions match TRBD2. V lost 4 bases, J lost 0 bases, and 7 bases stayed unmatched. Germline V gene lookup returns CDR1 SGHVS and CDR2 FNYEAQ. This CDR3 contains 19 residues. The CDR3 here is CASSSGTSGGSLSYNEQFF. The CDR3 coding sequence is TGTGCCAGCAGCTCAGGGACTAGCGGGGGGTCCCTCTCCTACAATGAGCAGTTCTTC.

The chain combines TRBV7-2 with TRBJ2-7; maybe TRBD1 (5 bases). There are 14 residues in the CDR3. From germline, CDR1 is SGHTA and CDR2 FQGNSA. The germline V and J ends were trimmed by 6 bases and 4 bases, with 16 bases remaining between them. CDR3 DNA: TGTGCCAGCAGTTCGACAGACAGCCTGTACGAGCAGTACTTC. The encoded protein is CASSSTDSLYEQYF.

The table lists this clone with a count of one. The chain recombines TRBV9 with TRBJ1-2; a possible D gene is TRBD1 (6 bases). With 4 bases removed from V and 6 bases from J, the gap between germline ends came to 16 bases. The CDR3 totals 14 residues. The germline V gene encodes CDR1 SGDLS and CDR2 YYNGEE. As DNA, the CDR3 is TGTGCCAGCAGCCTACTCGACAGGCTTGATGGCTACACCTTC. It yields the protein CASSLLDRLDGYTF.

The CDR3 loop reads CASSPQGNKNSPLHF. CDR3 nucleotides: TGTGCCAGTAGCCCACAGGGTAATAAGAATTCACCCCTCCACTTT. V and J are TRBV19 and TRBJ1-6; TRBD1 might be the D (6 bases). CDR3 length: 15 amino acids. The germline V gene encodes CDR1 LNHDA and CDR2 SQIVND (reference sequence). V was trimmed by 6 bases and J by 7 bases, leaving 16 bases between them.

The rearrangement joins TRBV11-2 to TRBJ1-2; 8 nucleotides agree with TRBD1. Germline assignment: CDR1 SGHAT and CDR2 FQNNGV. J gave up 8 bases and V 5 bases, and 10 bases lay outside the gene matches. The CDR3 totals 14 residues. The CDR3 coding sequence is TGTGCCAGCAGCCCGGACAGGGCAATAGACGGCTACACCTTC. It encodes CASSPDRAIDGYTF.

This clone was recorded once. The genes are TRBV6-2 or TRBV6-3 and TRBJ1-5, with TRBD1 matching 10 bases. Per the germline V gene, CDR1 is MNHEY and CDR2 is SVGEGT. This CDR3 comprises 18 residues. Losses at the gene ends were 2 bases for V and 0 bases for J; bases not matched to a gene: 7. In DNA form, the CDR3 reads TGTGCCAGCAGTTACAGCGGGACAGGGGCTTATAGCAATCAGCCCCAGCATTTT. Protein sequence: CASSYSGTGAYSNQPQHF.

The count of this clone is one. The chain uses TRBV5-4 and TRBJ2-3, with TRBD2 identical over 12 bases. The CDR3 runs 16 residues. With 4 bases clipped from V and 5 bases from J, the junction kept 8 bases outside the gene matches. Germline values: CDR1 SGHNT, CDR2 YYREEE (reference sequence). In DNA form, the CDR3 reads TGTGCCAGCAGCGCTCTAGCGGGAGGGCCGGTAGATACGCAGTATTTT. Protein: CASSALAGGPVDTQYF.

The chain couples TRBV3-1 (or the pseudogene TRBV3-2) to TRBJ2-5; 9 bases are shared with TRBD2. The CDR3 totals 16 residues. The germline CDR1 and CDR2 sequences are LGHDT and YNNKEL (reference sequence). V was pared by 1 base and J by 4 bases, with 7 bases of the junction left unmatched. CDR3 protein: CASSQGWSGGRETQYF. The CDR3 DNA follows: TGTGCCAGCAGCCAAGGTTGGAGCGGGGGGCGAGAGACCCAGTACTTC.

The rearrangement joins TRBV28 to TRBJ2-3, with D maybe TRBD2 (5 bases). Germline lookup yields CDR1 MDHEN and CDR2 SYDVKM. The CDR3 sequence is 16 residues long. V was pared by 6 bases and J by 2 bases, with 18 bases between. CDR3 protein: CASSPTGGRTTDTQYF. The DNA for the CDR3 is TGTGCCAGCAGCCCGACTGGCGGGCGGACCACAGATACGCAGTATTTT.

The V and J genes are TRBV11-2 and TRBJ2-1; a possible D gene is TRBD2 (6 bases). Germline V gene sequence: CDR1 SGHAT, CDR2 FQNNGV. The CDR3 contains 16 residues. V was trimmed by 1 base and J by 4 bases, leaving 14 bases between them. CDR3: CASSLVSGVVYNEQFF. For the CDR3, the DNA is TGTGCCAGCAGCTTAGTGTCGGGAGTGGTTTACAATGAGCAGTTCTTC.

The chain recombines TRBV6-2 or TRBV6-3 with TRBJ2-2; D is ambiguous. Germline CDR1 and CDR2: MNHEY and SVGEGT. This CDR3 contains 13 residues. The V end lost 6 bases, the J end lost 5 bases, and 10 bases lay between the germline ends. The CDR3 DNA follows: TGTGCCAGCAGCGACACCAGAACCGGGGAGCTGTTTTTT. Its translation is CASSDTRTGELFF.

The V gene is TRBV6-5, the J gene TRBJ2-1, with 8 bases identical to TRBD2. Germline loops: CDR1 MNHEY, CDR2 SVGAGI. The CDR3 loop spans 16 amino acids. V shed 0 bases and J 5 bases; nucleotides not matched to a gene: 6. The CDR3 reads CASSYSPSGSNNEQFF. As DNA, the CDR3 is TGTGCCAGCAGTTACTCCCCTAGCGGGTCTAACAATGAGCAGTTCTTC.

The chain links TRBV7-2 to TRBJ1-2; D gene unclear. This CDR3 comprises 14 residues. Between the trimmed V and J ends, which lost 0 bases and 1 base, there was a span of 6 bases. The germline CDR1 and CDR2 sequences are SGHTA and FQGNSA. CDR3 region: CASSLATSNYGYTF. The CDR3 bases are TGTGCCAGCAGCTTAGCGACAAGTAACTATGGCTACACCTTC.

The J gene is TRBJ2-2, the V gene TRBV28, with a possible D match to TRBD2 (7 bases). CDR3 length: 16 residues. CDR1 is MDHEN, CDR2 SYDVKM, per germline. The V end lost 3 bases, the J end lost 7 bases, and 18 bases lay between the germline ends. CDR3 nucleotides: TGTGCCAGCAGTTTTTCACCCTCGCGGGGGCACGGGGAGCTGTTTTTT. This translates into CASSFSPSRGHGELFF.